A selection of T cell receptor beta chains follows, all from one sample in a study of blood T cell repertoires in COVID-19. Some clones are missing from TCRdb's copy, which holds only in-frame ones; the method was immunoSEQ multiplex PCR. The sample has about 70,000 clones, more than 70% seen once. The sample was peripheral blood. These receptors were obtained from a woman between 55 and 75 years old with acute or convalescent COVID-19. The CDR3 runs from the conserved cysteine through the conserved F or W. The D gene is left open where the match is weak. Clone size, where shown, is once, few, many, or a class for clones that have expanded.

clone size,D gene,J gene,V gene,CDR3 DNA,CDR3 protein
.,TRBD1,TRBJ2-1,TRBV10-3,TGTGCCATCACCCGACAGGGGGGTTACAATGAGCAGTTCTTC,CAITRQGGYNEQFF
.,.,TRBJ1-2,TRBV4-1,TGCGCCAGCAGCCGCCAGACTAACTATGGCTACACCTTC,CASSRQTNYGYTF
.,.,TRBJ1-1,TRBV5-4,TGTGCCAGCAGCTTACCCCAGATGAACACTGAAGCTTTCTTT,CASSLPQMNTEAFF
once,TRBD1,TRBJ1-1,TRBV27,TGTGCCAGCAGCTTTGGGACAGGGGAGTTTGAAGCTTTCTTT,CASSFGTGEFEAFF
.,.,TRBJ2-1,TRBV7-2,TGTGCCAGCAGCCCTGCCAGGCAGTACAATGAGCAGTTCTTC,CASSPARQYNEQFF
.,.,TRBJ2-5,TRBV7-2,TGTGCCAGCAGCCGCAGCCAAGAGACCCAGTACTTC,CASSRSQETQYF
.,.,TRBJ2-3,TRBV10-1,TGCGCCAGCAGTGAGGCGGGGAGAGGGATAGATACGCAGTATTTT,CASSEAGRGIDTQYF
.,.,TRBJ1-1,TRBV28,TGTGCCAGCAGCTCCTTGCCGGGGGAAGCTTTCTTT,CASSSLPGEAFF
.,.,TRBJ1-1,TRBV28,TGTGCCAGCAGTTTTAATCTTAACACTGAAGCTTTCTTT,CASSFNLNTEAFF
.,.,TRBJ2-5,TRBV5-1,TGCGCCAGCAGTCTGGGGGGCGGGAGCCAAGAGACCCAGTACTTC,CASSLGGGSQETQYF
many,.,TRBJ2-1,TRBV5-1,TGCGCCAGCAGCTTGGCCCAGGGCCCCTACAATGAGCAGTTCTTC,CASSLAQGPYNEQFF